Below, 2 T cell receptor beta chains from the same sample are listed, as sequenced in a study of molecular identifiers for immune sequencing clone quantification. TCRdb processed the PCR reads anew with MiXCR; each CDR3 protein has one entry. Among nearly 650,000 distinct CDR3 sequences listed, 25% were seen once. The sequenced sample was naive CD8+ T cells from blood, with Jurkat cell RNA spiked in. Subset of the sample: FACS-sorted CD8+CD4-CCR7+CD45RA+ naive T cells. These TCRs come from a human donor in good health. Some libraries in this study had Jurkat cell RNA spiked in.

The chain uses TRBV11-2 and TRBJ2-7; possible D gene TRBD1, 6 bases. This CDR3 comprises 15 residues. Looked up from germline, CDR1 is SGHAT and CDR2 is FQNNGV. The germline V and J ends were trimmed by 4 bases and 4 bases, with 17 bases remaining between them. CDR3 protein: CASSWQGSRGYEQYF. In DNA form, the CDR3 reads TGTGCCAGCAGCTGGCAGGGGTCGAGGGGGTACGAGCAGTACTTC.

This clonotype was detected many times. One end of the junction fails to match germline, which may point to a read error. CDR3 loop: CASSLGTGGSTDTQYF. DNA of the CDR3: TGTGCCAGCAGCTTAGGGACAGGGGGTTCGACAGATACGCAGTATTTT. The chain recombines TRBV5-1 with TRBJ2-3, with 11 bases fitting TRBD1. Germline CDR1 SGHRS, CDR2 YFSETQ. The length of the CDR3 is 16 residues.